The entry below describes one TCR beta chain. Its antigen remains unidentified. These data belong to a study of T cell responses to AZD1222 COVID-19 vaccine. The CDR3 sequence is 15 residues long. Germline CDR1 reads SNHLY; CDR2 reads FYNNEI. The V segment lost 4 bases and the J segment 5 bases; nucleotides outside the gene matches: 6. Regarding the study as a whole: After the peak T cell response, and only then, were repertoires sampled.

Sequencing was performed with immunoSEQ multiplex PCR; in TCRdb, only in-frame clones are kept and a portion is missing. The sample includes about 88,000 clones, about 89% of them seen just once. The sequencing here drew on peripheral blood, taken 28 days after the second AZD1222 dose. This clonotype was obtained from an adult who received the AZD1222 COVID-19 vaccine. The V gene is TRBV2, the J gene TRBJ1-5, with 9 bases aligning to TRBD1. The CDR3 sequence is CASSAEQGAYQPQHF. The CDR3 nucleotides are TGTGCCAGCAGTGCAGAACAGGGGGCTTATCAGCCCCAGCATTTT.